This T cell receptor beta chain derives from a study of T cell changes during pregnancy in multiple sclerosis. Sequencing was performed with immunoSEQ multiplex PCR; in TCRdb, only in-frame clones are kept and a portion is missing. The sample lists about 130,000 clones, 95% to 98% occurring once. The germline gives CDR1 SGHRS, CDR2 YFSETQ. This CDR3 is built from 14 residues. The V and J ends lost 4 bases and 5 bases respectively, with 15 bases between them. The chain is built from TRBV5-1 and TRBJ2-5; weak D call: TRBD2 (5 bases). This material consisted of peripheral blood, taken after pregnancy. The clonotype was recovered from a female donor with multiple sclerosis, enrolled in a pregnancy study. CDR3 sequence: CASSKGEGMETQYF. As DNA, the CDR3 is TGCGCCAGCAGCAAGGGCGAGGGCATGGAGACCCAGTACTTC.